This passage covers 11 T cell receptor beta chains from one sample sequenced in a study of cytomegalovirus exposure and HLA in healthy donors. Using immunoSEQ multiplex PCR, the repertoire was profiled, and TCRdb retains in-frame clones only, with some absent. The table has about 56,000 clones, around 90% seen once. Material: PBMCs. These receptors were obtained from a man aged 18 to 30 in good health and CMV-seronegative.

V gene TRBV27 combines with J gene TRBJ2-7, with TRBD1 matching over 9 bases. Germline V CDR1 and CDR2: MNHEY, SMNVEV (reference sequence). This CDR3 has 15 amino acids. Trimming cost V 6 bases and J 4 bases; bases outside gene matches: 10. The CDR3 region has the DNA TGTGCCAGCAGACCTACCGGGACAGGGAAGTACGAGCAGTACTTC. Its protein product is CASRPTGTGKYEQYF.

In DNA form, the CDR3 reads TGTGCCAGCGGTACAGGACAGGGTGCCTACGAGCAGTACTTC. Translating it yields CASGTGQGAYEQYF. The chain combines TRBV9 with TRBJ2-7, with 8 nucleotides matching TRBD1. This CDR3 is built from 14 residues. With 7 bases clipped from V and 2 bases from J, the junction kept 8 bases outside the gene matches. Germline V lookup: CDR1 SGDLS, CDR2 YYNGEE.

The chain combines TRBV27 with TRBJ2-7; maybe TRBD2 (7 bases). Trimming cost V 5 bases and J 2 bases, with 10 bases left between them. The CDR3 has 13 amino acids. The germline CDR1 and CDR2 sequences are MNHEY and SMNVEV (reference sequence). CDR3 protein: CASSTGRAYEQYF. CDR3 DNA sequence: TGTGCCAGCAGTACAGGGAGGGCCTACGAGCAGTACTTC.

The chain has TRBV10-3 and TRBJ2-5; 13 bases map to TRBD2. CDR3 length: 17 residues. Germline V gene lookup returns CDR1 ENHRY and CDR2 SYGVKD. V gave up 5 bases and J gave up 5 bases; unmatched junction bases: 11. CDR3 residues: CAISLGTSGIGGETQYF. CDR3 nucleotides: TGTGCCATCAGTCTCGGGACTAGCGGGATTGGGGGGGAGACCCAGTACTTC.

This clone was picked up one time. The chain employs TRBV6-1 and TRBJ2-5, with a tentative D call TRBD2 (6 bases). CDR3 size: 15 residues. The germline CDR1 and CDR2 sequences are MNHNS and SASEGT. V shed 4 bases and J shed 3 bases, with 15 bases lying between them. The CDR3 bases are TGTGCCAGCAGTGTCCCCGGTTGGAGGGAAGAGACCCAGTACTTC. Translating gives CASSVPGWREETQYF.

The V and J genes are TRBV6-1 and TRBJ2-7; TRBD2 matches at 8 bases. The J segment lost 3 bases and the V segment lost 8 bases, leaving 6 bases of the junction unmatched. This CDR3 is 13 amino acids long. Germline lookup yields CDR1 MNHNS and CDR2 SASEGT. The CDR3 DNA is TGTGCCAGCCGCGGACTAGCTAACTACGAGCAGTACTTC. Protein: CASRGLANYEQYF.

Comment on this clone: Other nucleotide sequences from this sample produce the same CDR3. This chain joins TRBV20-1 and TRBJ2-7; D gene unclear. The CDR3 length is 11 residues. Germline CDR1 reads DFQATT; CDR2 reads SNEGSKA (reference sequence). V shed 2 bases and J shed 1 base, with 3 bases lying between them. In nucleotides, the CDR3 is TGCAGTGCTAGATTATCCTACGAGCAGTACTTC. It encodes CSARLSYEQYF.

This sequence joins TRBV27 and TRBJ1-1; the D gene is possibly TRBD1 (5 bases). V was pared by 3 bases and J by 8 bases, with 13 bases between. Per germline, CDR1 MNHEY and CDR2 SMNVEV (reference sequence). The CDR3 length is 13 residues. The CDR3 reads CASSFGSRVEAFF. CDR3 bases: TGTGCCAGCAGTTTTGGTTCCAGGGTCGAAGCTTTCTTT.

The gene calls are TRBV7-8 and TRBJ1-2; D might be TRBD1 (6 bases). This CDR3 is built from 13 residues. The V end lost 6 bases, the J end lost 1 base, and 9 bases lay between the germline ends. The V gene's germline CDR1 is SGHVS and CDR2 FQNEAQ. CDR3: CASSQGNNYGYTF. The CDR3 coding sequence is TGTGCCAGCAGTCAGGGGAATAACTATGGCTACACCTTC.

In DNA, the CDR3 is TGCGCCAGCAGCCAAGCGGGGGGGGGACAGGGCTCCGGGGAGCTGTTTTTT. Its translation: CASSQAGGGQGSGELFF. The V gene is TRBV4-1, the J gene TRBJ2-2; possible D gene TRBD1, 9 bases. V lost 1 base to trimming and J lost 6 bases, with 18 bases between them. CDR3 length: 17 residues. The germline V gene has CDR1 MGHRA and CDR2 YSYEKL.

The CDR3 loop is CASSLSSVMNTEAFF. The DNA of the CDR3 is TGTGCCAGCAGTTTATCGTCAGTAATGAACACTGAAGCTTTCTTT. The chain combines TRBV27 with TRBJ1-1; no clear D. The length of the CDR3 is 15 residues. Trimming removed 0 bases from V and 0 bases from J, with 8 bases in between. CDR1 and CDR2 from the germline V gene are MNHEY and SMNVEV (reference sequence).